This is a list of T cell receptor beta chains from one sample in a study of long-term antiretroviral therapy in people with HIV. Data came from immunoSEQ multiplex PCR; TCRdb stores just in-frame clones and leaves some out. The table lists some 26,000 clones, 82% of them singletons. Here the sequenced sample was unsorted PBMCs, taken 2.9 years after starting antiretroviral therapy. These receptors were taken from a man aged 45-60 years with HIV. The CDR3 runs from the conserved cysteine through the conserved F or W. The D gene is left open where the match is weak. Where a row states a size, it is once, few, many or the class of an expanded clone; other rows omit it.

d_call,v_call,cdr3_length,clone_size,j_call,cdr3_nt,cdr3_aa
TRBD1,TRBV5-1,15,NA,TRBJ1-1,TGCGCCAGCAGCTTGGGCCCGCCTAACAGGGGTGAAGCTTTCTTT,CASSLGPPNRGEAFF
NA,TRBV4-1,13,once,TRBJ1-1,TGCGCCAGCAGCCCCGAGGGTTTCGTTGGAGCTTTCTTT,CASSPEGFVGAFF
NA,TRBV27,13,NA,TRBJ1-2,TGTGCCAGCAGTTTTGGGGAATCCTATGGCTACACCTTC,CASSFGESYGYTF
NA,TRBV7-6,18,NA,TRBJ2-6,TGTGCCAGCAGCTTACGCCAGGGGATGATCTCTGGGGCCAACGTCCTGACTTTC,CASSLRQGMISGANVLTF
NA,TRBV6-5,16,NA,TRBJ1-1,TGTGCCAGCAGTTACTCCGTCAGGGTTTTGAACACTGAAGCTTTCTTT,CASSYSVRVLNTEAFF
NA,TRBV5-1,16,NA,TRBJ2-2,TGCGCCAGCAGCGTGGCCGGGACTGCCAACACCGGGGAGCTGTTTTTT,CASSVAGTANTGELFF
NA,TRBV5-1,13,NA,TRBJ2-5,TGCGCCAGCAGCTTGAGGGTTGGGGAGACCCAGTACTTC,CASSLRVGETQYF
NA,TRBV6-6,15,NA,TRBJ1-6,TGTGCCAGCAGTTACAGGGGCTCCTATAATTCACCCCTCCACTTT,CASSYRGSYNSPLHF
TRBD1,TRBV15,16,NA,TRBJ2-1,TGTGCCACCAGCAGTGCCGGGACAGGGCCCTACAATGAGCAGTTCTTC,CATSSAGTGPYNEQFF
NA,TRBV19,12,NA,TRBJ1-5,TGTGCCAGCAGTGAGAAGGATCAGCCCCAGCATTTT,CASSEKDQPQHF
TRBD1,TRBV11-3,13,NA,TRBJ2-5,TGTGCCAGCAGCTTGACAGGGGCTGGGCCCCAGTACTTC,CASSLTGAGPQYF
NA,TRBV18,12,NA,TRBJ1-2,TGTGCCAGCTCACCGGATGGATATGGCTACACCTTC,CASSPDGYGYTF
NA,TRBV6-6,12,NA,TRBJ1-1,TGTGCCAGCAGTTACTCCCCCACTGAAGCTTTCTTT,CASSYSPTEAFF
NA,TRBV7-3,17,NA,TRBJ1-1,TGTGCCAGCAGCTTATCCGGGGACGGACGGGTTGGGGGTGAAGCTTTCTTT,CASSLSGDGRVGGEAFF
NA,TRBV28,13,NA,TRBJ1-2,TGTGCCAGCAGTCCCAGGGTGACCTATGGCTACACCTTC,CASSPRVTYGYTF
NA,TRBV5-6,15,NA,TRBJ1-2,TGTGCCAGCAGCCTGCTAGTGAGGGCGGACTATGGCTACACCTTC,CASSLLVRADYGYTF
NA,TRBV6-1,11,NA,TRBJ1-1,TGTGCCAGCGGGGAACGCTTTGAAGCTTTCTTT,CASGERFEAFF
TRBD1,TRBV9,15,NA,TRBJ1-6,TGTGCCAGCAGCGCAGGACAGGGGAAAAATTCACCCCTCCACTTT,CASSAGQGKNSPLHF
NA,TRBV25-1,16,once,TRBJ1-1,TGTGCCAGCAGTGAAAAATTCTTGACCCGTAGCGCTGAAGCTTTCTTT,CASSEKFLTRSAEAFF
NA,TRBV6-1,15,NA,TRBJ2-7,TGTGCCAGCAGTGAAGGGGCTGGAAGCTCCTACGAGCAGTACTTC,CASSEGAGSSYEQYF